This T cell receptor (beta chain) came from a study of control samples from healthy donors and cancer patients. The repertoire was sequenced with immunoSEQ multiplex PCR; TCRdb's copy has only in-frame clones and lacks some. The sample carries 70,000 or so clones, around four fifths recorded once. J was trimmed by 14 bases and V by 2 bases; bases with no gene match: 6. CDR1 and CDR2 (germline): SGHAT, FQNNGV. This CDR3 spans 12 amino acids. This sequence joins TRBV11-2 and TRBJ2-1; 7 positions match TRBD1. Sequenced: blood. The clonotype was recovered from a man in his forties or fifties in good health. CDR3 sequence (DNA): TGTGCCAGCAGCTTACTAAGGGGGCTTGAGTTCTTC. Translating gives CASSLLRGLEFF.